These T cell receptor beta chains were read from a single sample in a study of blood T cells in healthy people across ages. TCRdb used MiXCR to reprocess the 5' RACE reads, holding one entry per CDR3 protein. The table lists around 690,000 distinct CDR3 sequences, approximately 59% of them singletons. Material: blood. These receptor sequences come from a man aged 55 to 69 in good health. Each CDR3 is given with its conserved first and last residue. The order of the fields is J gene, D gene, V gene, clone size, CDR3 protein, CDR3 DNA. D genes are given only for firm matches. Only part of the rows carry a size: once, few, many, or a class if the clone is expanded.

>TRBJ2-7|TRBD1|TRBV10-3|.
CAISQGGQAIGGYEQYF
TGTGCCATCAGCCAGGGTGGACAGGCCATAGGGGGCTACGAGCAGTACTTC
>TRBJ2-5|TRBD2|TRBV4-1|many
CASSQAPSGEIQETQYF
TGCGCCAGCAGCCAAGCCCCTAGCGGGGAGATCCAAGAGACCCAGTACTTC
>TRBJ2-7|TRBD2|TRBV18|few
CASSGEGYEQYF
TGTGCCAGCTCAGGGGAGGGGTACGAGCAGTACTTC
>TRBJ2-1|.|TRBV4-1|.
CASSQGLERTYNEQFF
TGCGCCAGCAGCCAGGGGCTGGAGCGGACCTACAATGAGCAGTTCTTC
>TRBJ1-4|TRBD1|TRBV7-9|.
CASSPARGTNEKLFF
TGTGCCAGCAGTCCAGCCAGGGGGACTAATGAAAAACTGTTTTTT
>TRBJ2-3|TRBD1|TRBV20-1|.
CSAPWTGFTDTQYF
TGCAGTGCCCCGTGGACAGGTTTCACAGATACGCAGTATTTT
>TRBJ2-7|.|TRBV6-5|.
CASSTTTGYYEQYF
TGTGCCAGCAGTACCACGACAGGTTATTACGAGCAGTACTTC
>TRBJ2-7|.|TRBV6-4|many
CASSDSSESGRLYEQYF
TGTGCCAGCAGTGACTCGAGTGAAAGCGGACGGCTCTACGAGCAGTACTTC
>TRBJ2-1|TRBD2|TRBV29-1|.
CSVEKASGGRQFF
TGCAGCGTTGAAAAGGCTAGCGGGGGGAGGCAGTTCTTC
>TRBJ2-1|.|TRBV20-1|.
CSASQGRGSSYNEQFF
TGCAGTGCCTCCCAGGGAAGGGGGAGCTCCTACAATGAGCAGTTCTTC
>TRBJ2-7|.|TRBV6-5|.
CASSYQFGQSITYEQYF
TGTGCCAGCAGTTACCAGTTTGGACAGTCGATAACCTACGAGCAGTACTTC
>TRBJ1-5|.|TRBV27|.
CASGTTNRRQPQHF
TGTGCCAGTGGGACAACCAATCGGCGGCAGCCCCAGCATTTT
>TRBJ2-5|TRBD2|TRBV20-1|.
CSASAGGFQETQYF
TGCAGTGCTAGTGCGGGGGGATTCCAAGAGACCCAGTACTTC
>TRBJ1-2|.|TRBV4-1|.
CASSPQRIYGYTF
TGCGCCAGCAGCCCCCAGAGGATCTATGGCTACACCTTC
>TRBJ1-1|TRBD1|TRBV25-1|few
CASSGTGRGTEAFF
TGTGCCAGCAGTGGGACAGGGCGGGGCACTGAAGCTTTCTTT
>TRBJ1-6|.|TRBV5-1|.
CASSVGQRQGGSPLHF
TGCGCCAGCAGCGTCGGCCAGAGGCAGGGAGGCTCACCCCTCCACTTT
>TRBJ2-3|.|TRBV24-1|once
CATSDPQGRGNTDTQYF
TGTGCCACCAGTGATCCGCAGGGTAGGGGGAACACAGATACGCAGTATTTT
>TRBJ1-5|TRBD1|TRBV20-1|.
CSSQGGGNQPQHF
TGCAGTTCTCAGGGGGGAGGGAATCAGCCCCAGCATTTT
>TRBJ2-2|.|TRBV20-1|.
CSARHEGLGTGELFF
TGCAGTGCTAGACACGAGGGCCTAGGCACCGGGGAGCTGTTTTTT
>TRBJ2-7|TRBD1|TRBV6-5|few
CASSYSGTGGRYEQYF
TGTGCCAGCAGTTACTCTGGGACAGGGGGCCGGTACGAGCAGTACTTC
>TRBJ2-5|.|TRBV6-5|.
CASSPRLAETQYF
TGTGCCAGCAGCCCCCGACTCGCGGAGACCCAGTACTTC
>TRBJ2-4|TRBD2|TRBV20-1|.
CSAAPGGKIIQYF
TGCAGTGCTGCCCCGGGGGGGAAAATCATTCAGTACTTC
>TRBJ2-1|.|TRBV29-1|.
CSAQASSYNEQFF
TGCAGCGCTCAGGCCTCGTCCTACAATGAGCAGTTCTTC
>TRBJ2-5|.|TRBV4-2|few
CASSPRLSETQYF
TGTGCCAGCAGCCCCCGTCTGTCAGAGACCCAGTACTTC
>TRBJ2-7|TRBD2|TRBV7-6|once
CASSPSLRAGGGYEQYF
TGTGCCAGCAGCCCCTCGCTACGAGCGGGGGGAGGATACGAGCAGTACTTC
>TRBJ2-5|TRBD1|TRBV9|.
CASSVAAYRGMETQYF
TGTGCCAGCAGCGTAGCTGCCTACAGGGGGATGGAGACCCAGTACTTC
>TRBJ2-3|.|TRBV6-6|.
CASSSGTSPSTDTQYF
TGTGCCAGCAGTTCTGGGACGTCCCCTAGCACAGATACGCAGTATTTT
>TRBJ2-1|TRBD2|TRBV5-1|once
CASSSGTSGHNEQFF
TGCGCCAGCAGCTCCGGGACTAGCGGGCATAATGAGCAGTTCTTC
>TRBJ2-5|TRBD2|TRBV24-1|.
CATSDTGLAGGTETQYF
TGTGCCACCAGTGACACTGGACTAGCGGGGGGGACAGAGACCCAGTACTTC
>TRBJ2-4|.|TRBV2|few
CASTERGARNIQYF
TGTGCCAGCACCGAGAGGGGGGCGCGAAACATTCAGTACTTC
>TRBJ2-3|.|TRBV12-3/TRBV12-4|few
CASTLANTQYF
TGTGCCAGTACCCTGGCAAATACGCAGTATTTT
>TRBJ2-5|.|TRBV20-1|.
CSAEGGQETQYF
TGCAGTGCTGAAGGGGGGCAAGAGACCCAGTACTTC
>TRBJ2-3|TRBD1|TRBV5-1|.
CASSLGTGAGTDTQYF
TGCGCCAGCAGCTTGGGGACAGGGGCGGGCACAGATACGCAGTATTTT
>TRBJ1-5|.|TRBV5-1|once
CASSLEGFRRYDQPQHF
TGCGCCAGCAGCTTGGAAGGGTTTCGGAGGTATGATCAGCCCCAGCATTTT
>TRBJ2-5|TRBD2|TRBV4-1|.
CASRLGTSGGQETQYF
TGCGCCAGCAGGCTAGGGACTAGCGGGGGCCAAGAGACCCAGTACTTC
>TRBJ2-1|TRBD2|TRBV6-1|.
CASSGRGGQYNEQFF
TGTGCCAGCAGTGGGCGGGGGGGGCAATACAATGAGCAGTTCTTC
>TRBJ2-6|.|TRBV19|.
CASTRVDTAGANVLTF
TGTGCCAGTACACGCGTTGACACGGCTGGGGCCAACGTCCTGACTTTC
>TRBJ2-4|.|TRBV19|.
CASSPQAAGSENIQYF
TGTGCCAGTAGTCCCCAGGCGGCGGGGAGTGAAAACATTCAGTACTTC
>TRBJ2-5|.|TRBV20-1|.
CSARDNILKTQYF
TGCAGTGCTAGAGATAACATCCTAAAGACCCAGTACTTC
>TRBJ1-1|.|TRBV6-5|.
CASSNPNTEAFF
TGTGCCAGCAGTAATCCGAACACTGAAGCTTTCTTT
>TRBJ2-3|TRBD1|TRBV7-2|once
CASGTGVADTQYF
TGTGCCAGCGGGACAGGGGTAGCAGATACGCAGTATTTT